A selection of T cell receptor beta chains follows, all from one sample in a study of control samples from healthy donors and cancer patients. TCRdb's table, derived via immunoSEQ multiplex PCR, lists solely in-frame clones and lacks some. The data hold fewer than 200,000 clones, with 90% observed a single time. Sequencing used blood. These receptors came from a woman between 50 and 59 years old in good health. Both conserved end residues are part of each CDR3. A D gene is named only where the DNA matches it firmly. Clone size appears in some rows only: once, few, many, or a class for an expanded clone.

V gene	D gene	clone size	J gene	CDR3 protein	CDR3 DNA
TRBV6-5	NA	NA	TRBJ1-4	CASRPMEGALFF	TGTGCCAGCCGTCCGATGGAAGGTGCACTGTTTTTT
TRBV6-6	NA	NA	TRBJ2-7	CASRNRQSYEQYF	TGTGCCAGCAGGAACAGGCAATCCTACGAGCAGTACTTC
TRBV5-1	TRBD2	NA	TRBJ2-5	CASSLPSGGAETQYF	TGCGCCAGCAGCTTACCTAGCGGGGGGGCGGAGACCCAGTACTTC
TRBV20-1	NA	once	TRBJ2-3	CSASVPGLDTQYF	TGCAGTGCTAGTGTCCCAGGGCTTGATACGCAGTATTTT
TRBV4-3	NA	NA	TRBJ2-4	CASSQDWTPGNIQYF	TGCGCCAGCAGCCAAGACTGGACACCAGGGAACATTCAGTACTTC
TRBV5-1	TRBD1	NA	TRBJ2-7	CASSVTGEKYF	TGCGCCAGCAGCGTGACAGGGGAGAAGTACTTC
TRBV28	NA	NA	TRBJ1-5	CASSLWGAGQPQHF	TGTGCCAGCAGTTTATGGGGGGCAGGCCAGCCCCAGCATTTT
TRBV7-2	NA	NA	TRBJ1-1	CASSLEGTPYTEAFF	TGTGCCAGCAGCTTAGAAGGGACACCCTACACTGAAGCTTTCTTT
TRBV9	NA	NA	TRBJ2-2	CASSVMGTPGTGELFF	TGTGCCAGCAGCGTGATGGGGACCCCGGGGACCGGGGAGCTGTTTTTT
TRBV19	NA	NA	TRBJ1-5	CASSRGYGTPNQPQHF	TGTGCCAGTAGTAGGGGTTACGGGACACCGAATCAGCCCCAGCATTTT
TRBV5-1	NA	NA	TRBJ2-1	CASSLTSSYNEQFF	TGCGCCAGCAGCTTAACTAGCTCCTACAATGAGCAGTTCTTC
TRBV14	NA	NA	TRBJ1-4	CASSQEMPGEEGEKLFF	TGTGCCAGCAGCCAAGAAATGCCCGGGGAGGAGGGTGAAAAACTGTTTTTT
TRBV7-2	NA	NA	TRBJ2-7	CASSFGGSYEQYF	TGTGCCAGCAGCTTCGGGGGCTCCTACGAGCAGTACTTC
TRBV2	TRBD1	NA	TRBJ1-1	CASTPRPPGQGATEAFF	TGTGCCAGCACCCCCCGACCTCCTGGACAGGGGGCTACTGAAGCTTTCTTT
TRBV7-9	TRBD1	NA	TRBJ1-1	CASSIPGQGVAFF	TGTGCCAGCAGCATTCCGGGACAGGGCGTAGCTTTCTTT
TRBV5-1	TRBD1	NA	TRBJ1-2	CASSRDRGFYGYTF	TGCGCCAGCAGTAGGGACAGGGGATTCTATGGCTACACCTTC
TRBV28	NA	once	TRBJ2-2	CASRPPGIGELFF	TGTGCCAGCAGACCGCCCGGGATCGGGGAGCTGTTTTTT
TRBV5-1	NA	NA	TRBJ2-5	CASSVVGGLETQYF	TGCGCCAGCAGCGTCGTTGGGGGTTTGGAGACCCAGTACTTC
TRBV6-2/TRBV6-3	NA	NA	TRBJ1-1	CASSFSATEAFF	TGTGCCAGCAGTTTTTCGGCCACTGAAGCTTTCTTT
TRBV5-1	NA	NA	TRBJ2-2	CASSLAGGQKNTGELFF	TGCGCCAGCAGCTTGGCGGGGGGACAGAAGAACACCGGGGAGCTGTTTTTT
TRBV3-1/TRBV3-2	NA	NA	TRBJ2-3	CASSPNPTTTDTQYF	TGTGCCAGCAGCCCCAACCCAACAACCACAGATACGCAGTATTTT
TRBV7-8	NA	NA	TRBJ2-1	CASSAGIRTSNNEQFF	TGTGCCAGCAGCGCCGGAATACGGACTTCCAACAATGAGCAGTTCTTC